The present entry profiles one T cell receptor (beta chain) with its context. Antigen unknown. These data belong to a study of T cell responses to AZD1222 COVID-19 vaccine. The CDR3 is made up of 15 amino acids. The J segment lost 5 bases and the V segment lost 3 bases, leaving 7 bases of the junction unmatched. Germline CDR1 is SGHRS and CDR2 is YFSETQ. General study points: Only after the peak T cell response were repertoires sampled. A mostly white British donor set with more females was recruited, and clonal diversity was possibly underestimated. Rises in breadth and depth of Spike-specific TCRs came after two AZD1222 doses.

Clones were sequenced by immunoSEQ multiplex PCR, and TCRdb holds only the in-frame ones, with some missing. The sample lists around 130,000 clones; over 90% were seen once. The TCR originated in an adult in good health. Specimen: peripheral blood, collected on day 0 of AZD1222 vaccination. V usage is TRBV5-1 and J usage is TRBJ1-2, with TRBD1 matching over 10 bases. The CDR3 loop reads CASSWGQGQGYGYTF. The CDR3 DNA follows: TGCGCCAGCAGCTGGGGACAGGGGCAGGGATATGGCTACACCTTC.